These T cell receptor beta chains were read from a single sample in a study of blood T cell repertoires in COVID-19. Assay used: immunoSEQ multiplex PCR; TCRdb lists only in-frame clones, some missing. The sample includes under 80,000 clones, around 89% of them seen just once. The sequencing sample was made of peripheral blood. These receptors came from a woman older than 75 with active COVID-19. Each CDR3 is given with its conserved first and last residue. The D gene is left open where the match is weak. The size of a clone is reported for some rows only, either as once, few or many, or as a class for expanded clones.

d_call,clone_size,v_call,j_call,cdr3_length,cdr3_aa,cdr3_nt
-,-,TRBV13,TRBJ2-1,18,CASSLGNLLATSYNEQFF,TGTGCCAGCAGCTTAGGGAACCTACTAGCCACCTCCTACAATGAGCAGTTCTTC
TRBD1,-,TRBV2,TRBJ1-1,14,CASSGTAWDTEAFF,TGTGCCAGCAGCGGGACAGCGTGGGACACTGAAGCTTTCTTT
-,-,TRBV25-1,TRBJ1-5,14,CATARASSNQPQHF,TGTGCCACTGCGAGGGCCTCTAGCAATCAGCCCCAGCATTTT
-,-,TRBV7-2,TRBJ2-7,14,CASSLDRFDYEQYF,TGTGCCAGCAGCTTAGACAGGTTTGACTACGAGCAGTACTTC
-,-,TRBV24-1,TRBJ2-7,15,CATSDSETGYYEQYF,TGTGCCACCAGTGATAGTGAGACAGGTTACTACGAGCAGTACTTC
-,-,TRBV4-3,TRBJ2-3,17,CASSQVGVGGGWNTQYF,TGCGCCAGCAGCCAAGTCGGGGTGGGAGGGGGGTGGAATACGCAGTATTTT
-,-,TRBV19,TRBJ1-5,14,CASSLVRGDQPQHF,TGTGCCAGCTCCCTGGTCCGGGGGGATCAGCCCCAGCATTTT
-,-,TRBV30,TRBJ1-6,13,CAWSRQSNSPLHF,TGTGCCTGGAGCAGACAGAGTAATTCACCCCTCCACTTT
-,-,TRBV9,TRBJ2-2,13,CASSTSVSGELFF,TGTGCCAGCAGCACTAGTGTGTCCGGGGAGCTGTTTTTT
TRBD1,-,TRBV29-1,TRBJ1-1,14,CSVLYTGAATEAFF,TGCAGCGTTCTATACACAGGGGCGGCCACTGAAGCTTTCTTT
-,-,TRBV19,TRBJ2-7,14,CASSEQGGSYEQYF,TGTGCCAGTAGCGAACAGGGCGGCTCCTACGAGCAGTACTTC
-,-,TRBV6-6,TRBJ2-1,12,CASTAADSEQFF,TGTGCCAGCACCGCGGCAGACAGTGAGCAGTTCTTC
-,-,TRBV29-1,TRBJ1-2,14,CSVRPPGISGGYTF,TGCAGCGTCCGTCCCCCAGGGATAAGTGGTGGCTACACCTTC
-,-,TRBV5-6,TRBJ1-4,15,CASRSNRATNEKLFF,TGTGCCAGCAGATCCAACAGGGCAACTAATGAAAAACTGTTTTTT
TRBD2,-,TRBV7-3,TRBJ2-1,14,CASSSSGSHNEQFF,TGTGCCAGCAGCTCCAGCGGGAGCCACAATGAGCAGTTCTTC
TRBD2,-,TRBV7-2,TRBJ2-5,15,CASSLVAGGVETQYF,TGTGCCAGCAGCTTAGTGGCGGGAGGGGTTGAGACCCAGTACTTC
TRBD2,-,TRBV4-2,TRBJ2-2,19,CASSLLAGEAGGNTGELFF,TGTGCCAGCAGCCTACTAGCTGGGGAGGCGGGAGGAAACACCGGGGAGCTGTTTTTT
-,-,TRBV5-4,TRBJ1-2,14,CASSLLRDNYGYTF,TGTGCCAGCAGCTTGTTGCGGGACAACTATGGCTACACCTTC
-,-,TRBV25-1,TRBJ2-3,15,CASHDRGSSTDTQYF,TGTGCCAGCCACGACCGGGGATCTAGCACAGATACGCAGTATTTT
TRBD1,-,TRBV6-1,TRBJ1-5,16,CASSARRTGGNQPQHF,TGTGCCAGCAGTGCCAGACGGACAGGGGGCAATCAGCCCCAGCATTTT
-,-,TRBV3-1/TRBV3-2,TRBJ2-1,14,CASTTRGTYNEQFF,TGTGCCAGCACCACGCGAGGTACCTACAATGAGCAGTTCTTC
TRBD1,-,TRBV5-1,TRBJ1-6,16,CASSWGGTDYNSPLHF,TGCGCCAGCAGCTGGGGTGGGACAGACTATAATTCACCCCTCCACTTT
-,-,TRBV21-1,TRBJ2-2,16,CASSKVGLEDTGELFF,TGTGCCAGCAGCAAAGTCGGTCTGGAGGACACCGGGGAGCTGTTTTTT
TRBD1,few,TRBV5-1,TRBJ2-1,15,CASSLGQGAYNEQFF,TGCGCCAGCAGCCTAGGACAGGGGGCCTACAATGAGCAGTTCTTC
TRBD1,-,TRBV4-3,TRBJ1-2,16,CASSQDLGQGIYGYTF,TGCGCCAGCAGCCAAGATTTAGGACAGGGGATTTATGGCTACACCTTC
-,-,TRBV5-1,TRBJ2-3,15,CASSYPGQSTDTQYF,TGCGCCAGCAGCTACCCTGGACAAAGCACAGATACGCAGTATTTT
TRBD1,-,TRBV18,TRBJ1-2,13,CASSTPTGYGYTF,TGTGCCAGCTCAACCCCGACAGGGTATGGCTACACCTTC
-,-,TRBV18,TRBJ2-2,17,CASSPSTDALNTGELFF,TGTGCCAGCTCACCATCAACAGATGCTTTGAACACCGGGGAGCTGTTTTTT
TRBD2,-,TRBV30,TRBJ2-7,13,CAWSSLADYEQYF,TGTGCCTGGAGCTCACTAGCGGACTACGAGCAGTACTTC
TRBD2,few,TRBV28,TRBJ2-1,17,CASSLFPGLAGGTEQFF,TGTGCCAGCAGTTTATTTCCGGGACTAGCGGGAGGTACTGAGCAGTTCTTC
TRBD2,-,TRBV4-3,TRBJ2-1,15,CASSAGLAGYNEQFF,TGCGCCAGCAGCGCCGGACTAGCGGGATACAATGAGCAGTTCTTC
TRBD2,-,TRBV19,TRBJ2-1,14,CASRGPGGYNEQFF,TGTGCCAGTAGAGGGCCGGGAGGATACAATGAGCAGTTCTTC
-,-,TRBV5-6,TRBJ2-1,16,CASSPNAGSSYNEQFF,TGTGCCAGCAGTCCAAACGCGGGGAGCTCCTACAATGAGCAGTTCTTC
-,-,TRBV5-6,TRBJ1-6,12,CASSLSNSPLHF,TGTGCCAGCAGCCTTTCGAATTCACCCCTCCACTTT
-,-,TRBV5-6,TRBJ1-2,15,CASSSRTDLWYGYTF,TGTGCCAGCAGCTCTCGGACAGACCTTTGGTATGGCTACACCTTC
TRBD1,-,TRBV9,TRBJ2-3,15,CASSFSTGGADTQYF,TGTGCCAGCAGCTTCTCGACAGGGGGGGCAGATACGCAGTATTTT
-,-,TRBV15,TRBJ2-3,13,CATSRRVTDTQYF,TGTGCCACCAGCCGACGGGTCACAGATACGCAGTATTTT
-,once,TRBV12-2,TRBJ2-1,15,CASRLGQSSYNEQFF,TGTGCAAGTCGCTTAGGACAGAGCTCCTACAATGAGCAGTTCTTC
TRBD2,-,TRBV19,TRBJ2-1,15,CASSSSSGPFYEQFF,TGTGCCAGTAGTTCCTCTAGCGGCCCCTTTTATGAGCAGTTCTTC
TRBD1,-,TRBV24-1,TRBJ2-1,17,CATSDRRDRDRNNEQFF,TGTGCCACCAGTGACCGCCGGGACAGGGACAGGAACAATGAGCAGTTCTTC
-,-,TRBV7-8,TRBJ2-5,12,CASSLASETQYF,TGTGCCAGCAGCTTAGCCTCGGAGACCCAGTACTTC
TRBD2,-,TRBV27,TRBJ2-7,13,CATRPSGSYEQYF,TGTGCCACGAGGCCTAGCGGGAGCTACGAGCAGTACTTC
-,-,TRBV29-1,TRBJ2-1,14,CSVDGRGMVNEQFF,TGCAGCGTTGACGGGAGAGGGATGGTGAATGAGCAGTTCTTC
TRBD1,-,TRBV19,TRBJ1-3,14,CATIDRVSGNTIYF,TGTGCCACCATCGACAGGGTCTCTGGAAACACCATATATTTT
-,-,TRBV6-6,TRBJ2-7,15,CASSPRGSSSYEQYF,TGTGCCAGCAGCCCCAGGGGCAGTTCCTCCTACGAGCAGTACTTC
TRBD2,-,TRBV5-1,TRBJ2-1,18,CASSLELAGVSSYNEQFF,TGCGCCAGCAGCTTGGAATTAGCGGGAGTAAGCTCCTACAATGAGCAGTTCTTC
-,few,TRBV25-1,TRBJ2-7,13,CASSETSTYEQYF,TGTGCCAGCAGTGAAACATCCACCTACGAGCAGTACTTC
TRBD2,once,TRBV3-1/TRBV3-2,TRBJ2-1,15,CASSESGRIYNEQFF,TGTGCCAGCAGCGAAAGCGGGAGGATCTACAATGAGCAGTTCTTC